A selection of T cell receptor beta chains follows, all from one sample in a study of CXCR3-negative and CXCR3-positive naive CD8 T cells. TCRdb reprocessed the 5' RACE reads and stores each CDR3 protein as one record, lacking DNA. The sample's table shows about 110,000 distinct CDR3 sequences. Material: naive CXCR3+ CD8+ T cells from blood. The source of these receptors is a human donor in good health. Some clones in this sample may be carry-over from other donors' samples. CDR3s include the opening cysteine and the closing phenylalanine or tryptophan.

>TRBV12-3/TRBV12-4|TRBJ2-7
CASSFGVGEEQYF
>TRBV14|TRBJ2-2
CASSQYRQGRDTGELFF
>TRBV7-2|TRBJ2-7
CASSPTGTAYEQYF
>TRBV7-9|TRBJ2-2
CASSLWEQASGELFF
>TRBV20-1|TRBJ2-1
CSARVDRQSEQFF
>TRBV9|TRBJ1-2
CASSDGLGGYTF
>TRBV5-1|TRBJ1-1
CASSLYSRGTEAFF
>TRBV29-1|TRBJ1-1
CSASPPQGGEAFF
>TRBV5-5|TRBJ2-1
CASSLVLAEHNEQFF
>TRBV29-1|TRBJ2-7
CSVDAGAPGEQYF
>TRBV27|TRBJ1-1
CASKQGNTEAFF
>TRBV27|TRBJ2-7
CASSPRMTGEQYF
>TRBV7-6|TRBJ2-3
CASSLGGPGTQYF
>TRBV15|TRBJ2-7
CATSREGGSFYEQYF
>TRBV29-1|TRBJ2-2
CSVAKDPYTGELFF
>TRBV10-3|TRBJ2-3
CAISDSQVAPTDTQYF
>TRBV6-5|TRBJ2-2
CASSYSGTSPVLELFF
>TRBV27|TRBJ1-1
CASSLSGASAEAFF
>TRBV27|TRBJ2-7
CASSSGLAGAYEQYF
>TRBV27|TRBJ2-1
CAGSLLLGANEQFF
>TRBV7-2|TRBJ2-7
CASSQTGYLPYEQYF
>TRBV3-1|TRBJ2-5
CASSQPLTGWETQYF
>TRBV5-5|TRBJ2-3
CASGWTSGSLDTQYF
>TRBV28|TRBJ1-1
CASSLPPREGEAFF
>TRBV20-1|TRBJ2-1
CSARILGGGYNEQFF
>TRBV7-3|TRBJ1-1
CASSLLGQGGTEAFF
>TRBV2|TRBJ2-7
CARGTGRSGNEQYF
>TRBV9|TRBJ2-5
CASSVGGIAETQYF
>TRBV6-4|TRBJ2-1
CASSEGAGEQFF
>TRBV5-6|TRBJ2-2
CASSLGPIFPPGELFF
>TRBV6-5|TRBJ1-1
CASSPLGEGPFKDEAFF
>TRBV30|TRBJ1-1
CAWSVGAGGNEAFF
>TRBV7-3|TRBJ2-1
CASSSAGQGYNEQFF
>TRBV24-1|TRBJ2-5
CATSDLGLAGETQYF
>TRBV10-3|TRBJ2-7
CAISESDLYEQYF
>TRBV7-3|TRBJ2-2
CASSQGLHGAGELFF
>TRBV28|TRBJ2-3
CASSLRGPQLAGVEEYF
>TRBV12-3/TRBV12-4|TRBJ2-1
CASRGAPSSYNEQFF
>TRBV27|TRBJ1-1
CASSLTDRVNTEAFF
>TRBV29-1|TRBJ2-1
CSVEDLGGGANEQFF
>TRBV9|TRBJ2-7
CASSPQAGYEQYF
>TRBV7-8|TRBJ2-1
CASSLAPAGGPGEQFF
>TRBV29-1|TRBJ2-1
CSVHLGGYNEQFF
>TRBV10-3|TRBJ2-7
CAISEASSSEQYF